This record concerns one TCR beta chain sequence. Germline assignment: CDR1 PRHDT and CDR2 FYEKMQ (reference sequence). The CDR3 is 15 residues long. V lost 6 bases to trimming and J lost 5 bases, with 18 bases between them. In the original processing: The authors estimated nucleated cell counts from reference gene primer amplification. Libraries were prepared by immunoSEQ multiplex PCR; TCRdb keeps only in-frame clonotypes and omits some of them. That table is the source of V, J and clone size, and D and trimming were worked out from the DNA. The sample lists 140,000 to 150,000 clones; around nine tenths were seen once. This sample was taken from a study of blood T cell repertoires in COVID-19. Study context: From the United States, Italy and Spain came samples of acute and convalescent COVID-19.

This clonotype was obtained from a woman between 45 and 60 years old with active or convalescent COVID-19. Sequenced sample: peripheral blood. The V and J genes are TRBV13 and TRBJ2-3; D may be TRBD2 (6 bases). Here the CDR3 reads CASSRPTGAGDTQYF. CDR3 nucleotides: TGTGCCAGCAGTAGACCTACGGGAGCAGGAGATACGCAGTATTTT.